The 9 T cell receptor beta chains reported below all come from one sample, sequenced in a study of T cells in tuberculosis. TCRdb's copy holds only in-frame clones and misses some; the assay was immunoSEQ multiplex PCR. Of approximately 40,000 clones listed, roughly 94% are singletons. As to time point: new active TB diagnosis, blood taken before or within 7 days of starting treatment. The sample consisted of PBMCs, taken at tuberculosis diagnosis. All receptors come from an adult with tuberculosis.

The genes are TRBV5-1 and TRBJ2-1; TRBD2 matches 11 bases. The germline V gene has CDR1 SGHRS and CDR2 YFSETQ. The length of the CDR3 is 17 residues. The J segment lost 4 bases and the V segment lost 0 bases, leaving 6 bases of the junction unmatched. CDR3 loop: CASSLGRTSGGYNEQFF. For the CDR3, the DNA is TGCGCCAGCAGCTTGGGACGAACTAGCGGGGGTTACAATGAGCAGTTCTTC.

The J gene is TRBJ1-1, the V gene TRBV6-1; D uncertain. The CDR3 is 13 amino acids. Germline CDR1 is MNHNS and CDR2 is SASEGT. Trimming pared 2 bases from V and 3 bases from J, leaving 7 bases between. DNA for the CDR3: TGTGCCAGCAGTGAAAATCAATACACTGAAGCTTTCTTT. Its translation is CASSENQYTEAFF.

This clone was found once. The CDR3 DNA follows: TGTGCCAGCAGCTTGCCTCGCGGGCGGGGGGGCCAAGATACGCAGTATTTT. Translating it yields CASSLPRGRGGQDTQYF. The rearrangement uses TRBV7-2 and TRBJ2-3, with 9 bases matching TRBD2. CDR3 size: 17 residues. CDR1 and CDR2 from the germline V gene are SGHTA and FQGNSA. Trimming took 3 bases from V and 5 from J; bases not matched to a gene: 12.

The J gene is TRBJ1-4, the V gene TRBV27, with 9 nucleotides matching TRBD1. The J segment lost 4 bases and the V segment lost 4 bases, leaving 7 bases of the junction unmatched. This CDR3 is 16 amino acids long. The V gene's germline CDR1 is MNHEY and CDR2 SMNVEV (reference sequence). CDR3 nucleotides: TGTGCCAGCAGTTCCCCGGGACAGGGTCTTAATGAAAAACTGTTTTTT. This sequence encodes CASSSPGQGLNEKLFF.

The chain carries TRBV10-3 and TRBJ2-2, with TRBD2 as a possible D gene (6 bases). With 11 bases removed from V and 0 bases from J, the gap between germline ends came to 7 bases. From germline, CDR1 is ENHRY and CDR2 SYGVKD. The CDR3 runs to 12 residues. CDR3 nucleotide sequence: TGTGCCTCGGGAGCGAACACCGGGGAGCTGTTTTTT. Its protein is CASGANTGELFF.

The CDR3 DNA sequence: TGTGCCAGCAGTGTTGCGGTCGCCAGTTCTACGCAGTATTTT. Its protein product is CASSVAVASSTQYF. V and J are TRBV6-4 and TRBJ2-3; no clear D. The CDR3 is 14 amino acids. Germline values: CDR1 MRHNA, CDR2 SNTAGT. V was trimmed by 4 bases and J by 8 bases, leaving 16 bases between them.

For the CDR3, the DNA is TGTGCCAGCAGCTCAGACGGCAGGGGGGTTTTTTATAATAATTCACCCCTCCACTTT. Protein sequence: CASSSDGRGVFYNNSPLHF. The rearrangement joins TRBV7-2 to TRBJ1-6; TRBD1 aligns across 7 bases. This CDR3 has 19 amino acids. Looked up from germline, CDR1 is SGHTA and CDR2 is FQGNSA. V lost 4 bases and J lost 5; bases outside the gene matches: 17.

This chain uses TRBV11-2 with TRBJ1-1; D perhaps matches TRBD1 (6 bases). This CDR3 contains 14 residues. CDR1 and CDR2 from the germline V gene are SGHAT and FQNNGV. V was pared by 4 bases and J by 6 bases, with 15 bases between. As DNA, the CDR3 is TGTGCCAGCAGCTACAGGGTGTCCATGGCTGAAGCTTTCTTT. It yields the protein CASSYRVSMAEAFF.

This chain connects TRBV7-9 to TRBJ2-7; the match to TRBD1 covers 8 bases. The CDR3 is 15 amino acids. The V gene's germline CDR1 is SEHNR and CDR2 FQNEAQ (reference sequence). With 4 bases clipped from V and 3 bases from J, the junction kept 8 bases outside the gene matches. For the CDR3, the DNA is TGTGCCAGCAGCTGGAGCGGACAGGGAGGCTACGAGCAGTACTTC. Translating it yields CASSWSGQGGYEQYF.